This T cell receptor (beta chain) stems from a study of memory CD4+ T cells and cytomegalovirus serostatus (dated by TCRdb to about 2019). For the wider study: A total of 35 or so healthy Belgian adults, of whom 9 were CMV seropositive and about 24 were CMV seronegative, were included in the cohort. CD4+ memory TCRbeta repertoires of a Belgian cohort with known cytomegalovirus serostatus were sequenced in order to replicate a published TCR-based CMV serostatus classifier.

Regarding this clone: Its antigen has not been determined. No base-level quality is on record; no much larger clone is a single base apart.

Beyond this particular receptor, the publication reports: Results were interpreted as suggesting that the CMV-associated TCR signature is largely present in the CD4+ memory repertoire. Of 164 previously reported CMV-associated TCRbeta sequences, about 68 appeared in the CD4+ memory repertoires, each in one to five individuals. On the Belgian cohort, the classifier built on the original framework reached a median bootstrapped AUC of about 0.95, with a 95% CI of 0.76-1.00. Only CD4+CD45RO+ memory cells were sequenced, unlike the original study, which covered naive and memory CD4+ and CD8+ populations. For CMV serostatus prediction, a median bootstrapped AUC of about 0.96 was reached with the original framework, and a median bootstrapped AUC of approximately 0.9 was reached with a US-trained random forest.

Single viable CD3+CD4+CD8-CD45RO+ cells were sorted as memory CD4+ T cells on a FACSAria II. CMV serostatus was determined using a Roche Elecsys assay that detects serum IgG against CMV pp150, pp28, p38 and p52. After the samples were thawed, total CD4+ T cells were enriched through positive selection using CD4 magnetic microbeads. The samples came from a different study that was designed specifically to examine the CD4+ T cell memory repertoire. Peripheral blood mononuclear cells were isolated and cryopreserved according to standard operating procedures, and serum was stored at -80 degrees C. The staining used CD3-PerCP (BW264/56), CD4-APC (RPA-T4), CD45RO-PE (UCHT1) and CD8-Pacific Orange (3B5) antibodies, and Sytox blue was used to exclude non-viable cells. Genomic DNA was extracted from sorted cells with the Quick-DNA Microprep Kit. Amplification of TCRbeta DNA was done with the immunoSEQ hsTCRbeta kit, following the protocol from the manufacturer. TCRbeta libraries were sequenced on an Illumina MiSeq instrument. Turning to the authors' computational methods: After out-of-frame sequences were removed, 2,204,828 distinct TCRbeta sequences remained, averaging approximately 72,000 per individual. Each individual was scored according to the count of some 160 previously reported CMV-associated TCRbeta sequences and the total productive distinct TCRbeta count. A beta-binomial model was reimplemented in Python, and random forests from scikit-learn, run with default parameters, were trained on data from the US cohort. Classifier performance on the Belgian cohort was summarized as median AUC with percentile confidence intervals over 10,000 bootstrap iterations. TCRdb provides this immuneACCESS table in a form limited to in-frame rearrangements. Some clones are lacking; in checked studies, under half of them reflect an unresolved V gene, and why the rest are absent is not known. V and J calls plus clone size are reproduced from that table; the DNA served to infer D and trimming. Here the sample has about 96,000 clones; 80% occur a single time. 3.6% of the sample is in the top ten clones.

The germline V gene gives CDR1 as SGHVS and CDR2 as FQNEAQ. The germline V and J ends show losses of 5 bases and 0 bases respectively, and no gene match explains 4 bases of the junction. From the cysteine through the phenylalanine, the CDR3 covers 15 amino acids. Only CDR3 DNA is held: 45 bases, read in frame from base 1. The receptor was isolated from an adult in good health and CMV-seropositive. The sample taken for sequencing was memory CD4+ T cells from blood. This receptor chain uses TRBV7-8 and TRBJ1-2; 9 nucleotides in the junction match TRBD1. The CDR3 here reads CASSRDRASNYGYTF. The nucleotide sequence is TGTGCCAGCAGCCGGGACAGGGCCTCTAACTATGGCTACACCTTC.